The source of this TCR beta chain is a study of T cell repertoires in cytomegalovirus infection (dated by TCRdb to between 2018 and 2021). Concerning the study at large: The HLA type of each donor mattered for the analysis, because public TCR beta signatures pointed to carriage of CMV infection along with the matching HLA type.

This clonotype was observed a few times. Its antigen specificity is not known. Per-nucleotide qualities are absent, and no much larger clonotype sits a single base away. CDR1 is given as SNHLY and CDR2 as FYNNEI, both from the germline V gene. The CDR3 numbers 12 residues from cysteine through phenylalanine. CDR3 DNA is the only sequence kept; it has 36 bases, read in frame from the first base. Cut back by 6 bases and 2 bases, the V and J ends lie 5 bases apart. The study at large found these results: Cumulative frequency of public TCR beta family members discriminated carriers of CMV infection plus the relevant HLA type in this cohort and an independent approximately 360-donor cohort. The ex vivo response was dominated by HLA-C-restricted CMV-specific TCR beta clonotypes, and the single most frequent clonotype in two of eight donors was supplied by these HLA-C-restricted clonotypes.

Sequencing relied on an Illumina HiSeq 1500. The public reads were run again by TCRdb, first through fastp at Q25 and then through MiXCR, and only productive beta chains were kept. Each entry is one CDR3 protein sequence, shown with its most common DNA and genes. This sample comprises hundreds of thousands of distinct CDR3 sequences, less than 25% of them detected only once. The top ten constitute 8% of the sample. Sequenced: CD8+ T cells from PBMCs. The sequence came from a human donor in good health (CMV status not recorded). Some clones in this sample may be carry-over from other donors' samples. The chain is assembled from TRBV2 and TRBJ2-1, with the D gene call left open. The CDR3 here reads CASRGPYNEQFF. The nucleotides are TGTGCCAGCAGGGGCCCCTACAATGAGCAGTTCTTC.